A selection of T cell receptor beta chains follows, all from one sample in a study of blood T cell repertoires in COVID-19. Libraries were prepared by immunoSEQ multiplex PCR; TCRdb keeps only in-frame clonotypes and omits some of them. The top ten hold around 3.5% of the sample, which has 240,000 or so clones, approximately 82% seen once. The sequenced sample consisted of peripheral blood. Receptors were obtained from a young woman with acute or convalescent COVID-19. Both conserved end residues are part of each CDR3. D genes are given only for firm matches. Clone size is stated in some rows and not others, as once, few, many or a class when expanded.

TGTGCCAGCAGCTTAGGTGTAGCGGGAGCGTTCCAAGAGACCCAGTACTTC,CASSLGVAGAFQETQYF,TRBJ2-5,TRBV7-2,TRBD2,.
TGTGCCAGCACCCCCCACAGGGCAACTAATGAAAAACTGTTTTTT,CASTPHRATNEKLFF,TRBJ1-4,TRBV11-2,.,.
TGCGCCAGCAGCCAAGATATAGGGACAGGTAACACTGAAGCTTTCTTT,CASSQDIGTGNTEAFF,TRBJ1-1,TRBV4-1,TRBD1,.
TGTGCCTGGATACTTGCAGGATATGGCTACACCTTC,CAWILAGYGYTF,TRBJ1-2,TRBV30,.,.
TGTGCCAGCAGGGAAGGCAGCGGAACCACAGATACGCAGTATTTT,CASREGSGTTDTQYF,TRBJ2-3,TRBV7-2,.,.
TGCGCCAGCAGCCAAGAAACAGGGGGAACCGGGGAGCTGTTTTTT,CASSQETGGTGELFF,TRBJ2-2,TRBV4-3,TRBD1,.
TGTGCCAGTTGGACATCCTATGGGGATAGCAATCAGCCCCAGCATTTT,CASWTSYGDSNQPQHF,TRBJ1-5,TRBV19,.,once
TGTGCCAGCAGCCCGGGACTACTCCACCCGAACACCGGGGAGCTGTTTTTT,CASSPGLLHPNTGELFF,TRBJ2-2,TRBV5-5,TRBD2,once
TGTGCCAGCAACCACGGGGGGGTCGGAAACACCATATATTTT,CASNHGGVGNTIYF,TRBJ1-3,TRBV7-9,.,.
TGTGCCAGCAGCGTAGTAAGCCGACTAGGAGGGAGTGAGCAGTTCTTC,CASSVVSRLGGSEQFF,TRBJ2-1,TRBV9,.,once
TGTGCCAGCAGTTACTCGCAGGGATACTACGAGCAGTACTTC,CASSYSQGYYEQYF,TRBJ2-7,TRBV6-5,.,once
TGTGCCAGCAGTTCGGCAGGGGGTGGACAGCCCCAGCATTTT,CASSSAGGGQPQHF,TRBJ1-5,TRBV6-2/TRBV6-3,TRBD1,.
TGTGCCAGCAGCTCCCAACCGACAGGGGGCATTGCTAATTCACCCCTCCACTTT,CASSSQPTGGIANSPLHF,TRBJ1-6,TRBV7-2,TRBD1,.
TGTGCCATCAGTGAGTCGACGACAGGGGGAACTGAAGCTTTCTTT,CAISESTTGGTEAFF,TRBJ1-1,TRBV10-3,TRBD1,.
TGTGCCAGCAGCCCTCAGTATCGTGAGCAGTTCTTC,CASSPQYREQFF,TRBJ2-1,TRBV14,.,once
TGTGCCATCACAAGAGGGCCTACAGATACGCAGTATTTT,CAITRGPTDTQYF,TRBJ2-3,TRBV10-3,.,.
TGCAGCGTTAAAGATACAGGGGTTTCCAGTTCACCCCTCCACTTT,CSVKDTGVSSSPLHF,TRBJ1-6,TRBV29-1,TRBD1,few
TGTGCCAGCAGGGGGACGGGAGAGAGCTCCTACGAGCAGTACTTC,CASRGTGESSYEQYF,TRBJ2-7,TRBV7-9,.,.
TGTGCCAGCTGTAGCGGGAGAAACACCTACGAGCAGTACTTC,CASCSGRNTYEQYF,TRBJ2-7,TRBV6-4,TRBD2,.
TGTGCCAGCAGCTTAGGACAGGGGCAGCGGGACGAGCAGTACTTC,CASSLGQGQRDEQYF,TRBJ2-7,TRBV7-9,TRBD1,.
TGTGCCAGCAGCAAGACCGGGTGGGATACGCAGTATTTT,CASSKTGWDTQYF,TRBJ2-3,TRBV7-8,.,.
TGTGCCATCAGTCCGGACTTGGCCTACAATGAGCAGTTCTTC,CAISPDLAYNEQFF,TRBJ2-1,TRBV10-3,.,.
TGTGCCAGCAGCAAAGGGGTCAACAAAGCCCTTCGCCCGCGTGTTTACCGAGCGGACTATGGCTACACCTTC,CASSKGVNKALRPRVYRADYGYTF,TRBJ1-2,TRBV21-1,.,.
TGTGCCAGCGCAACCCAGGGGGGGAACACTGAAGCTTTCTTT,CASATQGGNTEAFF,TRBJ1-1,TRBV6-5,TRBD1,.
TGTGCCATCAGTGAGTCCCGATACGGGGGGTATAGCAATCAGCCCCAGCATTTT,CAISESRYGGYSNQPQHF,TRBJ1-5,TRBV10-3,.,few
TGTGCCAGCAGTTACTCGAGAGGCTACGAGCAGTACTTC,CASSYSRGYEQYF,TRBJ2-7,TRBV6-5,.,few
TGTGCCAGCAGTTTAGGGCCAGGGGCATGGGGCACAGATACGCAGTATTTT,CASSLGPGAWGTDTQYF,TRBJ2-3,TRBV27,.,.
TGTGCCAGCTCACCAAGCGGGAGTTGGACAGATACGCAGTATTTT,CASSPSGSWTDTQYF,TRBJ2-3,TRBV18,TRBD2,.
TGTGCCAGCAGCTCGACAGCGTACAATGAGCAGTTCTTC,CASSSTAYNEQFF,TRBJ2-1,TRBV5-5,.,once
TGTGCCAGCACTAGGGGAGGTTTGGGCTCCTACGAGCAGTACTTC,CASTRGGLGSYEQYF,TRBJ2-7,TRBV6-1,.,.
TGTGCCAGCGCCCGCAACTCTCAAGAGACCCAGTACTTC,CASARNSQETQYF,TRBJ2-5,TRBV6-4,.,.
TGTGCCAGTAGTATAGTTCGAGCGGGAGTCACAGATACGCAGTATTTT,CASSIVRAGVTDTQYF,TRBJ2-3,TRBV19,TRBD2,.
TGTGCCAGCAGCCCTGGATCTCAGGGGTGGCGTGGCTACACCTTC,CASSPGSQGWRGYTF,TRBJ1-2,TRBV7-2,.,once
TGTGCCAGCAGTAATAACAGGGGGTGGAATCAGCCCCAGCATTTT,CASSNNRGWNQPQHF,TRBJ1-5,TRBV28,TRBD1,.
TGTGCCGGCGGGACTAGCGGGAGGAATAACAATGAGCAGTTCTTC,CAGGTSGRNNNEQFF,TRBJ2-1,TRBV28,TRBD2,.
TGTGCCAGCAGTCCAGGCTATGGCTACACCTTC,CASSPGYGYTF,TRBJ1-2,TRBV6-5,.,.
TGCGCCAGCAGCCAGGACAGGTTCTCTGGAAACACCATATATTTT,CASSQDRFSGNTIYF,TRBJ1-3,TRBV4-1,TRBD1,.
TGTGCCAGCAGTTTCCTGGGGCGAGAGACCCAGTACTTC,CASSFLGRETQYF,TRBJ2-5,TRBV28,.,.
TGTGCCAGCAGCCAAGAGGGGACAGCGAGCTCTGGAAACACCATATATTTT,CASSQEGTASSGNTIYF,TRBJ1-3,TRBV3-1/TRBV3-2,TRBD1,.
TGTGCCAGCAGCAATCGCCCGGGACAGACTAATGAAAAACTGTTTTTT,CASSNRPGQTNEKLFF,TRBJ1-4,TRBV9,TRBD1,.
TGCGCCAGCAGCTTGCGAGGTCGCAATGAGCAGTTCTTC,CASSLRGRNEQFF,TRBJ2-1,TRBV5-1,.,.
TGTGCCAGCAGTGAAGGATTGGGGGGCACCGGGGAGCTGTTTTTT,CASSEGLGGTGELFF,TRBJ2-2,TRBV6-1,.,.
TGTGCCTGGAAACGGGCGGGAGCCGGGGAAAACATTCAGTACTTC,CAWKRAGAGENIQYF,TRBJ2-4,TRBV30,TRBD2,once
TGTGCCTGGAGTCTCGGGCTCACTAGCGGGAAGTTCAATGAGCAGTTCTTC,CAWSLGLTSGKFNEQFF,TRBJ2-1,TRBV30,TRBD2,.
TGTGCCAGCAGTGACCAGTCCCGCGGGAACACTGAAGCTTTCTTT,CASSDQSRGNTEAFF,TRBJ1-1,TRBV6-1,.,.
TGTGCCAGCAGCTTATCCCCAACTGGCTCCTACAATGAGCAGTTCTTC,CASSLSPTGSYNEQFF,TRBJ2-1,TRBV7-3,.,few
TGCGCCAGCAGTGAGAACGGACTATTCTACACCTTC,CASSENGLFYTF,TRBJ1-2,TRBV10-1,.,few
TGTGCCAGCAGCCCCCTAGGGACAGGGGGACGCGAGCAGTACTTC,CASSPLGTGGREQYF,TRBJ2-7,TRBV5-6,TRBD1,.
TGTGCCACCAGGACTAGCGCCCACAATGAGCAGTTCTTC,CATRTSAHNEQFF,TRBJ2-1,TRBV19,TRBD2,once